The present T cell receptor beta chain was sequenced within a study of blood T cell repertoires in COVID-19. Across the study: Spain, Italy and the United States supplied samples that represented acute and convalescent COVID-19. Sources were T cells, B-cell-depleted T cells, or PBMCs; the material itself was cDNA or gDNA.

Original processing notes: Reference gene primer amplification gave nucleated cell count estimates. The data were produced by immunoSEQ multiplex PCR, yet TCRdb's version contains in-frame clones alone and is incomplete. V and J calls and clone size are as listed in that table; D and trimming were resolved from the DNA. The table records tens of thousands of clones, roughly 83% of them present only once. Looked up from germline, CDR1 is MNHEY and CDR2 is SMNVEV (reference sequence). V was trimmed by 5 bases and J by 0 bases, leaving 11 bases between them. The CDR3 covers 14 residues. The source of this sequence is a man between 65 and 80 years old with acute or convalescent COVID-19. The rearrangement uses TRBV27 and TRBJ2-7, with a possible D match to TRBD1 (5 bases). The specimen was peripheral blood. CDR3 in DNA: TGTGCCAGCAGTCGCAGGGATGGCTCCTACGAGCAGTACTTC. As protein: CASSRRDGSYEQYF.